This TCR beta chain was captured by sequencing in a study of blood T cell repertoires in COVID-19. Study-wide background: COVID-19 samples, acute and convalescent, were from the United States, Italy and Spain. The cDNA or gDNA used as material had been derived from T cells, B-cell-depleted T cells, or PBMCs.

In the original workflow: Cell counts per sample came from amplifying reference gene primers. TCRdb keeps only in-frame clones here, not all; method: immunoSEQ multiplex PCR. D and trimming were read from the DNA, whereas the V and J calls and clone size are those reported in that table. Altogether around 180,000 clones are present, roughly 90% being singletons, with the ten largest covering approximately 24%. Sequencing was done on a sample of peripheral blood. The TCR was taken from a man aged 55 to 69 with acute or convalescent COVID-19.

The DNA of the CDR3 is TGTGCCAGCAGTTACTCAGGACTAGCAGAGTACAATGAGCAGTTCTTC. Its protein is CASSYSGLAEYNEQFF. The chain employs TRBV6-5 and TRBJ2-1; 8 bases fit TRBD2. Germline assignment: CDR1 MNHEY and CDR2 SVGAGI. The trim removed 0 bases at V and 4 bases at J, leaving 5 bases unmatched. The CDR3 is 16 residues long.